This is a list of T cell receptor beta chains from one sample in a study of blood T cells in healthy people across ages. TCRdb re-called the 5' RACE reads with MiXCR, one entry per CDR3 protein. Of about 1.6 million distinct CDR3 sequences listed, 30% to 40% were seen once; the top ten hold about 10%. The sample taken for sequencing was blood. These receptors were collected from a young woman in good health. CDR3s leave out the opening cysteine and the closing phenylalanine or tryptophan. Each record gives: J gene, V gene, CDR3 protein.

TRBJ2-6 | TRBV7-3 | ASSTEAGGTAGSGANVLT
TRBJ2-4 | TRBV20-1 | SARDSGRTKNIQY
TRBJ2-3 | TRBV12-3/TRBV12-4 | ASSQRGRESTDMQY
TRBJ2-7 | TRBV14 | ASSQEVIGDNSYEQY
TRBJ1-2 | TRBV6-1 | ASSETMQGSRGAYGYT
TRBJ1-2 | TRBV18 | ASPRDNYGYT
TRBJ2-1 | TRBV29-1 | SVVALAVAGRSYNEQF
TRBJ2-2 | TRBV27 | ASSGLAGVGGRNTGELF
TRBJ1-2 | TRBV6-5 | ASSTTQGGNYGCT
TRBJ2-3 | TRBV12-3/TRBV12-4 | ASTMGSGASTDTQY
TRBJ2-5 | TRBV27 | ASSLQGAETQY
TRBJ2-5 | TRBV27 | ASSLQFPLERY
TRBJ2-7 | TRBV7-3 | ASSLFPRDEQY
TRBJ1-2 | TRBV7-6 | ASSLASGPTSNYGYT
TRBJ1-1 | TRBV20-1 | SGGDTEAF
TRBJ2-3 | TRBV18 | ASSSRAGSGDTQY
. | TRBV20-1 | SASLVSFGETQY
. | TRBV28 | ASSPSLDRAEYEQY
TRBJ2-7 | TRBV11-2 | ASSFISGTYEQY
TRBJ2-3 | TRBV15 | ATSRSGSPTDTQY
TRBJ2-3 | TRBV5-1 | ASSQPDSTDTQY
TRBJ1-2 | TRBV28 | ASSLQGWGYT
TRBJ1-1 | TRBV9 | ASSALELTEAF
TRBJ2-7 | TRBV25-1 | ASSEYGRGYEQY
TRBJ2-7 | TRBV7-2 | ASRSGTPYEQY
TRBJ2-7 | TRBV4-1 | ASSHVTGTYEQY
TRBJ2-1 | TRBV5-8 | ASSLGGMFYNEQF
TRBJ1-2 | TRBV4-2 | ASSQLEGRNYGYT
TRBJ2-3 | TRBV28 | ANSLSGDFSTDTQY
TRBJ1-1 | TRBV15 | ATSRARVSEAF
TRBJ2-1 | TRBV20-1 | SVQTSGSINEQF
TRBJ2-3 | TRBV7-2 | ARQTSRVADSQY
TRBJ2-4 | TRBV6-4 | ASRPESKNIQY
TRBJ2-5 | TRBV5-1 | ASSGGRLQETQY
TRBJ1-2 | TRBV28 | ASSVRRGRPNGYT
TRBJ2-5 | TRBV11-1 | ASSSGLAGTHQETQY
TRBJ2-1 | TRBV20-1 | SASSGTRGAYEQF
TRBJ2-1 | TRBV5-6 | ASTAGLAGALEQF
TRBJ2-1 | TRBV2 | ASSDGRPEQF
TRBJ1-2 | TRBV27 | ASSKTHVQGRHYGYT
TRBJ2-1 | TRBV5-1 | ASSWTGGLNNEQF
TRBJ2-5 | TRBV9 | ASSVDGASRETQY
TRBJ1-1 | TRBV12-3/TRBV12-4 | ASSLGRKAF
TRBJ2-2 | TRBV20-1 | SARESRTGAGELF
TRBJ2-7 | TRBV3-1 | ASSQRDFYEQY
TRBJ2-7 | TRBV18 | ASSPLPGLEVSEQY
TRBJ2-3 | TRBV29-1 | SVNPFSGTDTQY
TRBJ2-7 | TRBV20-1 | SAQSWTSDAYEQY
TRBJ1-5 | TRBV2 | ASKGQGHVLQPQH
TRBJ2-7 | TRBV29-1 | SVDLGGVYEQY
. | TRBV7-9 | ASSDPIGGTDEQY
TRBJ2-2 | TRBV28 | ASRLGRAATFGGGELF
TRBJ1-1 | TRBV28 | ASSSLSPEAF
TRBJ2-2 | TRBV7-8 | ASSLLGVGAGELF